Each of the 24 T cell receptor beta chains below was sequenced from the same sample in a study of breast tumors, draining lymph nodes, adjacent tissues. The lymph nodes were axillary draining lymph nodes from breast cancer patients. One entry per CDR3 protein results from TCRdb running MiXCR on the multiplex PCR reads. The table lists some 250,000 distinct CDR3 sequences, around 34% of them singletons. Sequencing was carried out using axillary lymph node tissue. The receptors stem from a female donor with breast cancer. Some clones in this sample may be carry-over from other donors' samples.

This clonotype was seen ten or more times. In DNA form, the CDR3 reads TGTGCCAGCAGTTACGGGACTCCGGACTACAATGAGCAGTTCTTC. It is translated as CASSYGTPDYNEQFF. The rearrangement uses TRBV6-2 or TRBV6-3 and TRBJ2-1; tentatively, D is TRBD2 (6 bases). V shed 2 bases and J shed 3 bases, with 11 bases lying between them. Germline-derived CDR1 and CDR2 are MNHEY and SVGEGT. This CDR3 has 15 amino acids.

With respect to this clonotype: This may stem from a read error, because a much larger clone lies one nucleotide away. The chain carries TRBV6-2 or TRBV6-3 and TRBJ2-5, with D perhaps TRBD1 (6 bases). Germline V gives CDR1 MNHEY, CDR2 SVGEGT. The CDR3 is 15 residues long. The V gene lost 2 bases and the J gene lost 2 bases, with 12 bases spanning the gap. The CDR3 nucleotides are TGTGCCAGCAGTTACGACCAGGGGCAGCAAGAGACCCAGTACTTC. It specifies CASSYDQGQQETQYF.

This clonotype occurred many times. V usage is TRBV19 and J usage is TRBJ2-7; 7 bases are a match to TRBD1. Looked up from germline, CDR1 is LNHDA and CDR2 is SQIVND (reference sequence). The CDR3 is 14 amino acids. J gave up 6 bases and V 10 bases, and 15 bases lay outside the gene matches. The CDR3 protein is CATPWDSSPAEQYF. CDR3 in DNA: TGTGCCACCCCATGGGACAGTTCCCCGGCCGAGCAGTACTTC.

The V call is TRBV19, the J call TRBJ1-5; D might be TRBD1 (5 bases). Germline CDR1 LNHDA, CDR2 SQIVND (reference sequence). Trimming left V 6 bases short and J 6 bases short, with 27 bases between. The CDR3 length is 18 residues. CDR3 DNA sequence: TGTGCCAGTAGGGTCCGAGGGGACGTGGCAGGCATGGCTCAGCCCCAGCATTTT. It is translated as CASRVRGDVAGMAQPQHF.

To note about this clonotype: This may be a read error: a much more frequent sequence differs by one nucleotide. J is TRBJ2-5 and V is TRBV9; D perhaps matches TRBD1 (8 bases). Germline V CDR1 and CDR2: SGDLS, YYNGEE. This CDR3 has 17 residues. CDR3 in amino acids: CASSLYHGQGGQATQYF. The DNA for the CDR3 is TGTGCCAGCAGCCTATACCATGGACAGGGAGGGCAAGCGACCCAGTACTTC. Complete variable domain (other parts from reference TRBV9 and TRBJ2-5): DSGVTQTPKHLITATGQRVTLRCSPRSGDLSVYWYQQSLDQGLQFLIQYYNGEERAKGNILERFSAQQFPDLHSELNLSSLELGDSALYFCASSLYHGQGGQATQYFGPGTRLLVL.

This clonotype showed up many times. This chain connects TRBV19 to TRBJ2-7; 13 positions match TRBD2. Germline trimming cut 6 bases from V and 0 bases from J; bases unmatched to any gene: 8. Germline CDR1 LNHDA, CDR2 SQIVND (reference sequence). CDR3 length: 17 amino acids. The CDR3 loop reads CASSTTGTSGASYEQYF. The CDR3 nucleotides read TGTGCCAGTAGCACAACCGGGACTAGCGGGGCCTCCTACGAGCAGTACTTC.

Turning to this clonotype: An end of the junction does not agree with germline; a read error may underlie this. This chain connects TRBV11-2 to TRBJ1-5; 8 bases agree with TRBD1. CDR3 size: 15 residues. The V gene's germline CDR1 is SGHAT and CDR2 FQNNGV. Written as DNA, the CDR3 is TGTGCCAGCAGCTTAGCCCACGGACAGGGTCAGACCCAGCATTTT. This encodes CASSLAHGQGQTQHF.

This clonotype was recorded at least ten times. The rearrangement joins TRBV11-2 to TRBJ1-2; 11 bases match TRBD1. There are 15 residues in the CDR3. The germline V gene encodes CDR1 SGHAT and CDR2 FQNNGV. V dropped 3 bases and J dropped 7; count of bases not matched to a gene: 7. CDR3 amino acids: CASSLGDRGTFGYTF. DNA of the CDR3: TGTGCCAGCAGCTTGGGGGACAGGGGGACTTTTGGCTACACCTTC.

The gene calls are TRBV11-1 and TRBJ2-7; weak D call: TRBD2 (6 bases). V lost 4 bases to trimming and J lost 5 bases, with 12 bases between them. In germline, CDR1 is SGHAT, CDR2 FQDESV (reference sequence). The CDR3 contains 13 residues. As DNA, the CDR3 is TGTGCCAGCAGCTCCGCGGGAATCCACGAGCAGTACTTC. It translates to CASSSAGIHEQYF.

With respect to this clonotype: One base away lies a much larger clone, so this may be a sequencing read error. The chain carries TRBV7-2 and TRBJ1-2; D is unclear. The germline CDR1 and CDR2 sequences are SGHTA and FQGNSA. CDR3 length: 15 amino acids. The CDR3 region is CASSEWRVANYGHPF. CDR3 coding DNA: TGTGCCAGCAGCGAGTGGAGAGTAGCTAACTATGGCCACCCCTTC.

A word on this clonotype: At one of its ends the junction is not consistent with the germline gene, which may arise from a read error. In DNA form, the CDR3 reads TGTGCCACTGGACAGGGGGTATCCGGCTATACCTTC. This codes for CATGQGVSGYTF. The rearrangement uses TRBV10-3 and TRBJ1-2; 10 bases agree with TRBD1. Germline CDR1 ENHRY, CDR2 SYGVKD. This CDR3 is built from 12 residues.

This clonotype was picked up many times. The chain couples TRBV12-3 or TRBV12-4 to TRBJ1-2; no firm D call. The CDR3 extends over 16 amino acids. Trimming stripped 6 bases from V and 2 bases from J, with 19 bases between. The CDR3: CASSTRRGSGNYGYTF. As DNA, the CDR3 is TGTGCCAGCAGCACCAGGCGGGGTTCGGGGAACTATGGCTACACCTTC.

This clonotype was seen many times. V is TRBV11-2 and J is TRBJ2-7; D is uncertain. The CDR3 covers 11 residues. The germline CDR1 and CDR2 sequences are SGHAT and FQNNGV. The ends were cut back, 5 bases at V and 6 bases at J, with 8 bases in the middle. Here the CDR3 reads CASSPSAEQYF. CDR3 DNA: TGTGCCAGCAGCCCTTCGGCCGAGCAGTACTTC.

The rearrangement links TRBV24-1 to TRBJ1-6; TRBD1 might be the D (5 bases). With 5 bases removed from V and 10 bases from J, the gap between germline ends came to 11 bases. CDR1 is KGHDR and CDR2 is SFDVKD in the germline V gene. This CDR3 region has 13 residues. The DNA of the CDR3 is TGTGCCACCAGTGCAGGGATAAGATCACCCCTCCACTTT. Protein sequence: CATSAGIRSPLHF.

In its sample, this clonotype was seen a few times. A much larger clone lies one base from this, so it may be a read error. The CDR3 protein is CASSHSGRTGGMFF. The CDR3 DNA sequence: TGCGCCAGCAGCCACTCCGGCAGGACCGGGGGCATGTTTTTT. The V call is TRBV4-3, the J call TRBJ2-2; D tentatively reads TRBD1 or TRBD2 (6 bases each). CDR3 length: 14 amino acids. The V end was cut by 3 bases, the J end by 15 bases, with 20 bases between. Germline values: CDR1 LGHNA, CDR2 YSLEER.

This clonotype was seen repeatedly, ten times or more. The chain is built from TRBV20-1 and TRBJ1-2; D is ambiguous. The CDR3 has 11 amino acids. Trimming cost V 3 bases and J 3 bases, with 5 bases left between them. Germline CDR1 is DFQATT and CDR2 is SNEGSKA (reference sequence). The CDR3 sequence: CSASIDYGYTF. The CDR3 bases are TGCAGTGCTAGCATAGACTATGGCTACACCTTC.

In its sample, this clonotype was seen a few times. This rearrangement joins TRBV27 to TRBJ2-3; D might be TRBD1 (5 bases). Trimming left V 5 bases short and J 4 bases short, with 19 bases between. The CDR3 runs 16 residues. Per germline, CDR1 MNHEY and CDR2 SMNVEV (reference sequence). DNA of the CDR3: TGTGCCAGCAGTCTAGGGGTTGGAAGGCTAGCAGATACGCAGTATTTT. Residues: CASSLGVGRLADTQYF.

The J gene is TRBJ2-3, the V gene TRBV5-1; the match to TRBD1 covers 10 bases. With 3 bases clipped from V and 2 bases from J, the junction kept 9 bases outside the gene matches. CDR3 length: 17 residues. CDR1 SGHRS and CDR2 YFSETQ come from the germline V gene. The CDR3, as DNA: TGCGCCAGCAGCTCCGGACAGGGGGGTTCGAACACAGATACGCAGTATTTT. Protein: CASSSGQGGSNTDTQYF.

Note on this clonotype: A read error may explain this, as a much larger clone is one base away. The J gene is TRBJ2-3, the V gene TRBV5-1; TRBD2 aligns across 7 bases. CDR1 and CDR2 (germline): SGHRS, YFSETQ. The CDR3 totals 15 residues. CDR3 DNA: TGCGCCGGCAGCTTGGGTCTAGGGAGGGCAGATACGCAGTATTTT. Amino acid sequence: CAGSLGLGRADTQYF.

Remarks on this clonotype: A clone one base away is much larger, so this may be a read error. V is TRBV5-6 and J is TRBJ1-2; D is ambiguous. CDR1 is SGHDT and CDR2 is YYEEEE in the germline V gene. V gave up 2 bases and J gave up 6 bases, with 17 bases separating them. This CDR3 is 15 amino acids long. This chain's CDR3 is CASSFTAAAGDGYTF. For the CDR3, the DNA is TGTGCCAGCAGCTTTACTGCAGCGGCCGGGGATGGCTACACCTTC.

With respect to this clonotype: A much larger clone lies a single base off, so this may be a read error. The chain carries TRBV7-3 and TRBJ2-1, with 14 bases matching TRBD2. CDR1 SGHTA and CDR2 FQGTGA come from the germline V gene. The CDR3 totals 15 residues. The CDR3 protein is CASSIGTSGSNEQLF. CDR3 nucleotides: TGTGCCAGCAGCATCGGGACTAGCGGGAGCAATGAGCAGCTCTTC.

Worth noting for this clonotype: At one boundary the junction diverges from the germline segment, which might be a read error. CDR3 in amino acids: CASSQTSGAAYNSPLHF. CDR3 DNA: TGCGCCAGCAGCCAGACTAGCGGGGCGGCCTATAATTCACCCCTCCACTTT. The genes are TRBV7-3 and TRBJ1-6; D might be TRBD1 (5 bases). The CDR3 extends over 17 amino acids. Germline values: CDR1 SGHTA, CDR2 FQGTGA.

CDR3 in DNA: TGTGCCAGCAGCGTAGGGGGGAACACAGATACGCAGTATTTT. Translating it yields CASSVGGNTDTQYF. The chain recombines TRBV9 with TRBJ2-3; D is perhaps TRBD1 or TRBD2 (5 bases each). The CDR3 loop spans 14 amino acids. The V gene lost 0 bases and the J gene lost 2 bases, with 7 bases spanning the gap. From germline, CDR1 is SGDLS and CDR2 YYNGEE.

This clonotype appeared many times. This chain's CDR3 is CASSIKGQGVGQPQHF. The CDR3 nucleotides read TGTGCCAGTAGTATTAAGGGACAGGGAGTGGGTCAGCCCCAGCATTTT. This chain links TRBV19 with TRBJ1-5; TRBD1 aligns across 9 bases. With V trimmed by 3 bases and J by 6 bases, 9 bases remained unmatched. Germline V gives CDR1 LNHDA, CDR2 SQIVND (reference sequence). This CDR3 comprises 16 residues.